The 26 T cell receptor beta chains listed next were all sequenced from one sample in a study of T cell responses to AZD1222 COVID-19 vaccine. This table comes from immunoSEQ multiplex PCR, and its TCRdb copy is limited to in-frame clones, with some not included. The sample shows approximately 260,000 clones, over 90% of them seen only once. The input for sequencing was peripheral blood, taken on day 0 of AZD1222 vaccination. The receptor source for this set is an adult in good health.

The chain employs TRBV7-8 and TRBJ2-3; D call uncertain. Germline loops: CDR1 SGHVS, CDR2 FQNEAQ. The CDR3 consists of 16 residues. The V and J ends lost 0 bases and 1 base respectively, with 11 bases between them. This CDR3 reads CASSLARTVGTDTQYF. The DNA of the CDR3 is TGTGCCAGCAGCTTAGCGAGGACCGTAGGCACAGATACGCAGTATTTT.

The rearrangement uses TRBV5-1 and TRBJ2-1; 7 nucleotides agree with TRBD1. CDR1 and CDR2 from the germline V gene are SGHRS and YFSETQ. The CDR3 totals 16 residues. Unmatched junction bases numbered 8, after V lost 4 bases and J lost 1 base. The CDR3 DNA sequence: TGCGCCAGCAGCCCTACGACAGGGAATTCCTACAATGAGCAGTTCTTC. It specifies CASSPTTGNSYNEQFF.

The V gene is TRBV28, the J gene TRBJ2-2, with D perhaps matching TRBD1 (5 bases). Germline assignment: CDR1 MDHEN and CDR2 SYDVKM. This CDR3 has 12 amino acids. Trimming left V 6 bases short and J 7 bases short, with 9 bases between. The CDR3 DNA reads TGTGCCAGCAGCCCTCAGGGCGGGGAGCTGTTTTTT. The encoded protein is CASSPQGGELFF.

For this clone: Other DNA variants within this sample encode the same CDR3. The chain combines TRBV27 with TRBJ1-4, with TRBD1 as a possible D gene (6 bases). This CDR3 is 14 amino acids long. V lost 3 bases to trimming and J lost 8 bases, with 13 bases between them. CDR1 and CDR2 from the germline V gene are MNHEY and SMNVEV (reference sequence). The CDR3 sequence: CASSFGGAGEKLFF. CDR3 sequence (DNA): TGTGCCAGCAGTTTTGGGGGGGCGGGGGAAAAACTGTTTTTT.

V and J are TRBV7-2 and TRBJ1-3; D is unclear. The V end lost 3 bases, the J end lost 4 bases, and 10 bases lay between the germline ends. The CDR3 length is 14 residues. The germline CDR1 and CDR2 sequences are SGHTA and FQGNSA. This CDR3 is CASSFRGLGNTIYF. Written as DNA, the CDR3 is TGTGCCAGCAGCTTCCGAGGACTCGGAAACACCATATATTTT.

The rearrangement uses TRBV2 and TRBJ1-1; D gene uncertain. The germline gives CDR1 SNHLY, CDR2 FYNNEI. The CDR3 loop spans 14 amino acids. The V end was cut by 4 bases, the J end by 5 bases, with 14 bases between. The CDR3 reads CASSALEGGTEAFF. In DNA form, the CDR3 reads TGTGCCAGCAGTGCCTTGGAGGGAGGGACTGAAGCTTTCTTT.

The chain recombines TRBV19 with TRBJ2-1, with no clear D. CDR3 length: 12 residues. In germline, CDR1 is LNHDA, CDR2 SQIVND (reference sequence). The V gene lost 8 bases and the J gene lost 0 bases, with 5 bases spanning the gap. CDR3 in DNA: TGTGCCAGTTCTGGCTCCTACAATGAGCAGTTCTTC. It yields the protein CASSGSYNEQFF.

This clone was picked up one time. The chain uses TRBV4-2 and TRBJ2-1; 7 bases line up with TRBD2. CDR1 LGHNA and CDR2 YNFKEQ come from the germline V gene. The CDR3 has 15 amino acids. V dropped 0 bases and J dropped 7; count of bases not matched to a gene: 6. The DNA for the CDR3 is TGTGCCAGCAGCCAAGATCGAGTCGGGAGGAATGAGCAGTTCTTC. Its translation: CASSQDRVGRNEQFF.

The chain recombines TRBV28 with TRBJ1-2; D remains ambiguous. Trimming cost V 3 bases and J 7 bases, with 15 bases left between them. The CDR3 runs 14 residues. Germline V CDR1 and CDR2: MDHEN, SYDVKM. The CDR3 bases are TGTGCCAGCAGTTTTGTAGGGAGCCCGAGTGGCTACACCTTC. This translates into CASSFVGSPSGYTF.

This rearrangement joins TRBV5-1 to TRBJ2-5, with 7 bases identical to TRBD1. The CDR3 is 15 amino acids. V lost 4 bases and J lost 0; bases outside the gene matches: 6. CDR1 and CDR2 from the germline V gene are SGHRS and YFSETQ. Here the CDR3 DNA reads TGCGCCAGCAGCCGCCTCGGGACAGACCAAGAGACCCAGTACTTC. Translation gives CASSRLGTDQETQYF.

This chain links TRBV11-2 with TRBJ2-3; TRBD2 matches 10 bases. In germline, CDR1 is SGHAT, CDR2 FQNNGV. CDR3 size: 16 residues. V was pared by 8 bases and J by 4 bases, with 12 bases of the junction left unmatched. The DNA of the CDR3 is TGTGCCAGCTCCCAGGCTAGCGGGAGTGGTGCAGATACGCAGTATTTT. Its translation: CASSQASGSGADTQYF.

V usage is TRBV2 and J usage is TRBJ2-5, with D possibly being TRBD1 or TRBD2 (6 bases each). Germline loops: CDR1 SNHLY, CDR2 FYNNEI. This CDR3 region has 14 residues. Trimming cost V 8 bases and J 4 bases, with 17 bases left between them. CDR3 residues: CASRFSGGGETQYF. The CDR3 DNA reads TGTGCCAGCCGATTCAGCGGAGGGGGAGAGACCCAGTACTTC.

The chain couples TRBV28 to TRBJ2-1; 8 bases fit TRBD2. The CDR3 is made up of 17 amino acids. Germline trimming cut 6 bases from V and 3 bases from J; bases unmatched to any gene: 13. The V gene's germline CDR1 is MDHEN and CDR2 SYDVKM. The CDR3 DNA reads as TGTGCCAGCAGCCTACTAGCGGCAAACTACGGCTACAATGAGCAGTTCTTC. Translated, it gives CASSLLAANYGYNEQFF.

The chain is built from TRBV5-1 and TRBJ1-1; D is ambiguous. The CDR3 covers 12 residues. The germline V gene encodes CDR1 SGHRS and CDR2 YFSETQ. V lost 0 bases to trimming and J lost 7 bases, with 7 bases between them. The CDR3, as DNA: TGCGCCAGCAGCTTGGATCCGAATGAAGCTTTCTTT. Translation: CASSLDPNEAFF.

The chain recombines TRBV3-1 (or the pseudogene TRBV3-2) with TRBJ1-2; D unclear. Germline CDR1 is LGHDT and CDR2 is YNNKEL (reference sequence). The V end lost 4 bases, the J end lost 4 bases, and 10 bases lay between the germline ends. CDR3 length equals 13 residues. As DNA, the CDR3 is TGTGCCAGCAGCCTCGGACTTAGCTATGGCTACACCTTC. It yields the protein CASSLGLSYGYTF.

The V call is TRBV5-1, the J call TRBJ1-2, with D tentatively TRBD1 (6 bases). The CDR3 has 14 residues. V gave up 6 bases and J gave up 2 bases, with 14 bases separating them. Germline CDR1 is SGHRS and CDR2 is YFSETQ. The CDR3 spells CASNPQGTNYGYTF. The CDR3 bases are TGCGCCAGCAACCCACAGGGTACCAACTATGGCTACACCTTC. Based on the CDR3 plus reference TRBV5-1 and TRBJ1-2, the full variable domain is KAGVTQTPRYLIKTRGQQVTLSCSPISGHRSVSWYQQTPGQGLQFLFEYFSETQRNKGNFPGRFSGRQFSNSRSEMNVSTLELGDSALYLCASNPQGTNYGYTFGSGTRLTVV.

The gene calls are TRBV2 and TRBJ1-1; tentative D call: TRBD1 (5 bases). Trimming pared 1 base from V and 6 bases from J, leaving 12 bases between. CDR3 length: 14 residues. Germline loops: CDR1 SNHLY, CDR2 FYNNEI. The CDR3 protein is CASSEDGTFPEAFF. In nucleotides, the CDR3 is TGTGCCAGCAGTGAAGACGGGACGTTTCCTGAAGCTTTCTTT.

The count of this clone is one. The sample has other DNA sequences that encode this CDR3 too. The chain employs TRBV29-1 and TRBJ2-3; D is ambiguous. The V end was cut by 3 bases, the J end by 3 bases, with 1 base between. The CDR3 consists of 10 residues. Germline V gene sequence: CDR1 SQVTM, CDR2 ANQGSEA. The CDR3, as DNA: TGCAGCGTTGATACAGATACGCAGTATTTT. Translated: CSVDTDTQYF.

The V and J genes are TRBV28 and TRBJ2-7; 9 nucleotides line up with TRBD2. Germline CDR1 and CDR2: MDHEN and SYDVKM. The CDR3 extends over 13 amino acids. The CDR3 DNA follows: TGTGCTAGCCGGACTAGCGCTTCCTACGAGCAGTACTTC. Its protein product is CASRTSASYEQYF.

The chain joins TRBV6-5 to TRBJ1-2; D is unclear. Trimming stripped 6 bases from V and 5 bases from J, with 16 bases between. This CDR3 has 14 amino acids. Germline-derived CDR1 and CDR2 are MNHEY and SVGAGI. The CDR3 reads CASRTTEFLYGYTF. The CDR3 region has the DNA TGTGCCAGCAGGACTACAGAATTCTTATATGGCTACACCTTC.

The chain links TRBV7-3 to TRBJ2-1; 8 nucleotides line up with TRBD2. Germline CDR1 and CDR2: SGHTA and FQGTGA. Losses at the gene ends were 3 bases for V and 4 bases for J; bases not matched to a gene: 2. The CDR3 spans 14 residues. CDR3 in DNA: TGTGCCAGCAGCTTCCGCGGGGGGTACAATGAGCAGTTCTTC. Translating it yields CASSFRGGYNEQFF.

This chain links TRBV7-6 with TRBJ2-7; either TRBD1 or TRBD2 may fit D (5 bases each). The CDR3 loop spans 17 amino acids. With 5 bases removed from V and 1 base from J, the gap between germline ends came to 21 bases. The germline V gene has CDR1 SGHVS and CDR2 FNYEAQ. For the CDR3, the DNA is TGTGCCAGCAGCCCTTCTACCGGCCTCTGGGGGTCCTACGAGCAGTACTTC. Translating gives CASSPSTGLWGSYEQYF.

The chain combines TRBV7-9 with TRBJ1-1; possible D gene TRBD1, 5 bases. Trimming left V 3 bases short and J 1 base short, with 12 bases between. The CDR3 is made up of 15 amino acids. From germline, CDR1 is SEHNR and CDR2 FQNEAQ (reference sequence). CDR3: CASSFISGANTEAFF. The CDR3 coding sequence is TGTGCCAGCAGCTTTATAAGCGGGGCGAACACTGAAGCTTTCTTT.

The rearrangement uses TRBV7-9 and TRBJ1-5, with D unclear. CDR1 and CDR2 from the germline V gene are SEHNR and FQNEAQ (reference sequence). CDR3 length: 13 residues. Trimming pared 1 base from V and 8 bases from J, leaving 9 bases between. The CDR3: CASSLGAKEPQHF. The CDR3 nucleotides are TGTGCCAGCAGCTTAGGGGCCAAGGAGCCCCAGCATTTT.

The J gene is TRBJ2-7, the V gene TRBV28; 8 bases fit TRBD1. Germline-derived CDR1 and CDR2 are MDHEN and SYDVKM. The CDR3 extends over 14 amino acids. The ends lost 5 bases at V and 5 bases at J; junction bases unmatched: 8. CDR3 nucleotide sequence: TGTGCCAGCAGTACGACAGGGGCTAGGAACGAGCAGTACTTC. It specifies CASSTTGARNEQYF.

This chain joins TRBV24-1 and TRBJ2-2; no reliable D call. This CDR3 has 14 residues. Germline assignment: CDR1 KGHDR and CDR2 SFDVKD. Trimming stripped 9 bases from V and 5 bases from J, with 15 bases between. The CDR3 is CATDRQDGTGELFF. CDR3 DNA: TGTGCCACCGACCGCCAAGATGGAACCGGGGAGCTGTTTTTT.